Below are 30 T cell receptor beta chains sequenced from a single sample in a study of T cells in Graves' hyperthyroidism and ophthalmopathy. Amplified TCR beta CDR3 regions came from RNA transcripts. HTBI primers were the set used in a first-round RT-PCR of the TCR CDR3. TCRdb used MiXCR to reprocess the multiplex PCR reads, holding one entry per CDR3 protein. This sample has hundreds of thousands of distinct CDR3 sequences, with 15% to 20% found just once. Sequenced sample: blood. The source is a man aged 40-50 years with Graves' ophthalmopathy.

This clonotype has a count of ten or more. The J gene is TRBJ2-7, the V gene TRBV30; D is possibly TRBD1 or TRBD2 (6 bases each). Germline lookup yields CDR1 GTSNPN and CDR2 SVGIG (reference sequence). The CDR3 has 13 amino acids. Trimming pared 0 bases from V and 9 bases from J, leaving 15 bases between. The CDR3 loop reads CAWSVGGRGVQYF. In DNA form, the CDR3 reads TGTGCCTGGAGTGTAGGGGGGCGCGGAGTGCAGTACTTC.

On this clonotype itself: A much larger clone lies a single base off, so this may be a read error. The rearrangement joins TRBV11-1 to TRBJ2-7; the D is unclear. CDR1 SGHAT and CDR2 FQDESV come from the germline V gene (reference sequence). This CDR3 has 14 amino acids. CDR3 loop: CAGSLRSSSYEQYF. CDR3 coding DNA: TGTGCCGGCAGCTTACGGTCCAGCTCCTACGAGCAGTACTTC.

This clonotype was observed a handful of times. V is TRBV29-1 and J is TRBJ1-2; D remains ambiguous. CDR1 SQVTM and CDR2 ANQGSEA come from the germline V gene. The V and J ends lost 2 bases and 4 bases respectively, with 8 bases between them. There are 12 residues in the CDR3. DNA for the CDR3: TGCAGCGTTGAATTGGCGTTCTATGGCTACACCTTC. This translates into CSVELAFYGYTF.

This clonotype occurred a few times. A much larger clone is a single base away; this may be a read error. CDR3 in DNA: TGTGTCAGCAGATATTCCTCTGGAAACACCATATATTTT. Protein product: CVSRYSSGNTIYF. The chain is built from TRBV11-1 and TRBJ1-3; no definite D call. The CDR3 contains 13 residues. In germline, CDR1 is SGHAT, CDR2 FQDESV (reference sequence).

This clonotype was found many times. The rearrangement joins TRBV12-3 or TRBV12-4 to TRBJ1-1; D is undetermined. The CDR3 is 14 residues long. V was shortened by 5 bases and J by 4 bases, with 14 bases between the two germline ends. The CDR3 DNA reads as TGTGCCAGCAGTAAAACGGAGGGTAGCACTGAAGCTTTCTTT. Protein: CASSKTEGSTEAFF.

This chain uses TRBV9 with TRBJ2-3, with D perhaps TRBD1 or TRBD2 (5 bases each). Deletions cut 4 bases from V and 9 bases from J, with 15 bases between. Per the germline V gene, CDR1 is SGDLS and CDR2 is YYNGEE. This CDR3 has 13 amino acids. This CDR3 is CASSPRGVGTQYF. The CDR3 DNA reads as TGTGCCAGCAGCCCCCGAGGGGTAGGGACGCAGTATTTT. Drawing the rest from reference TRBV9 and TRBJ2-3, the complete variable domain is DSGVTQTPKHLITATGQRVTLRCSPRSGDLSVYWYQQSLDQGLQFLIQYYNGEERAKGNILERFSAQQFPDLHSELNLSSLELGDSALYFCASSPRGVGTQYFGPGTRLTVL.

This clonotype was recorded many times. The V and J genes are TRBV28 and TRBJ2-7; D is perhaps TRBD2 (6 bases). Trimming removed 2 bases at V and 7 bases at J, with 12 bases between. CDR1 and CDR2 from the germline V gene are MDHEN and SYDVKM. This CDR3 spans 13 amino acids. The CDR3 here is CASSLAAGIEQYF. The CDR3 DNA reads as TGTGCCAGCAGTTTAGCTGCGGGGATAGAGCAGTACTTC.

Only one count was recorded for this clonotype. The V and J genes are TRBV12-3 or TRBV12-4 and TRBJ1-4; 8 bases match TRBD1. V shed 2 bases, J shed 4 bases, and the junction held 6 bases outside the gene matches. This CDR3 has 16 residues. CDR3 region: CASSLLGQGDNEKLFF. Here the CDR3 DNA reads TGTGCCAGCAGTTTATTAGGACAGGGCGATAATGAAAAACTGTTTTTT.

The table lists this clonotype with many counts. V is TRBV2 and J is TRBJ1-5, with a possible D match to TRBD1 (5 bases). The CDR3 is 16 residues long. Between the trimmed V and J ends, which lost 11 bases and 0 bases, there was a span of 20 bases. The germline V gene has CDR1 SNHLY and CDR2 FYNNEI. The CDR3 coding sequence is TGTGCCTCCCGGGGGACGTATTCCTATAGCAATCAGCCCCAGCATTTT. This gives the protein CASRGTYSYSNQPQHF.

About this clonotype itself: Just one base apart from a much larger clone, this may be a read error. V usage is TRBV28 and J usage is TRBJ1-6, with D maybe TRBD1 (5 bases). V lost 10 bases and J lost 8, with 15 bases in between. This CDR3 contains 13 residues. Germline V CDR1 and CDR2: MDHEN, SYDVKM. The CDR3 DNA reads TGTGCCACCCCGGGGGGAATTGATTCACCCCTCCACTTT. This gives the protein CATPGGIDSPLHF.

The CDR3 coding sequence is TGTGCCAGCAGTGACTCGGTCGGGCGGGGGCCGGCTGAGCAGTTCTTC. Translation gives CASSDSVGRGPAEQFF. The rearrangement links TRBV6-4 to TRBJ2-1, with a weak D call TRBD2 (7 bases). CDR3 size: 16 residues. V lost 0 bases and J lost 9, with 18 bases in between. CDR1 and CDR2 from the germline V gene are MRHNA and SNTAGT.

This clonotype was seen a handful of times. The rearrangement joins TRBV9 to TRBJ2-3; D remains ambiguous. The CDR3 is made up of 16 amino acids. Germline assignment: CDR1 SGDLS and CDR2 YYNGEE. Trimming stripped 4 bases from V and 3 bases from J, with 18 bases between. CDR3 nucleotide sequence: TGTGCCAGCAGCCCCCAGGTGATGATCGGTACAGATACGCAGTATTTT. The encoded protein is CASSPQVMIGTDTQYF.

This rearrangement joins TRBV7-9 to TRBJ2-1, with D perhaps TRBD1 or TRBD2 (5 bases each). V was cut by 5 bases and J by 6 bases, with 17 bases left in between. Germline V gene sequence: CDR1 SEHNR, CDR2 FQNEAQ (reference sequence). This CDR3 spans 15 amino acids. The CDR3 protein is CASSQMGVVSNEQFF. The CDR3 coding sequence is TGTGCCAGCAGCCAAATGGGGGTAGTCTCCAATGAGCAGTTCTTC.

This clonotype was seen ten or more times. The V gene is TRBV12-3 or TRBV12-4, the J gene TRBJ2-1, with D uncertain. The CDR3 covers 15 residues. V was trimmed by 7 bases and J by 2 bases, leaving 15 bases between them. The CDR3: CASILQGPAYNEQFF. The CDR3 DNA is TGTGCCAGCATCTTGCAAGGGCCGGCCTACAATGAGCAGTTCTTC.

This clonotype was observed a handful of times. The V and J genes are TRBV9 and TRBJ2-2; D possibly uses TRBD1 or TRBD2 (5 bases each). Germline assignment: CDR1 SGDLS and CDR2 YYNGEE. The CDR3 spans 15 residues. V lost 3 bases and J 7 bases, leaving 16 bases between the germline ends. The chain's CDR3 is CASSERGSRGGELFF. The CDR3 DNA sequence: TGTGCCAGCAGCGAAAGGGGATCACGGGGCGGGGAGCTGTTTTTT.

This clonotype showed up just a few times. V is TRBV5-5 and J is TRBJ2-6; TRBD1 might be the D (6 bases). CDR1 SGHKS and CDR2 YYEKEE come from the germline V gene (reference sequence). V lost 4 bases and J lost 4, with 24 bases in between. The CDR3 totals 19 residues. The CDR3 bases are TGTGCCAGCAGCCCCACGTATCTGGGGGCGTTGAAGGGGGCCAACGTCCTGACTTTC. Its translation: CASSPTYLGALKGANVLTF.

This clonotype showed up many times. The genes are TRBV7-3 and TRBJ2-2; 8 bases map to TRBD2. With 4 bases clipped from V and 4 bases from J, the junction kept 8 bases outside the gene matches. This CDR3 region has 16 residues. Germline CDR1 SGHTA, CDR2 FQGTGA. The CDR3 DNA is TGTGCCAGCAGCTCCTACGGGAGGGGGTCCACCGGGGAGCTGTTTTTT. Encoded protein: CASSSYGRGSTGELFF.

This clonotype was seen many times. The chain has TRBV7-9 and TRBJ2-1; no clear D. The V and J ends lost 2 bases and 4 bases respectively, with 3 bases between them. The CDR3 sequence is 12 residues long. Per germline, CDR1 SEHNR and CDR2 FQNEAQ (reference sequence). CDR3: CASSLQYNEQFF. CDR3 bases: TGTGCCAGCAGCTTACAGTACAATGAGCAGTTCTTC.

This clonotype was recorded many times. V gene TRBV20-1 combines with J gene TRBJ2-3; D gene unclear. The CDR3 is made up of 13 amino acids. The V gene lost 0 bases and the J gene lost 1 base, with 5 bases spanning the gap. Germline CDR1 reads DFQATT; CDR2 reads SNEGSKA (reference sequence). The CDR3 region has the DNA TGCAGTGCTAGAGACGGCCGCACAGATACGCAGTATTTT. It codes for CSARDGRTDTQYF.

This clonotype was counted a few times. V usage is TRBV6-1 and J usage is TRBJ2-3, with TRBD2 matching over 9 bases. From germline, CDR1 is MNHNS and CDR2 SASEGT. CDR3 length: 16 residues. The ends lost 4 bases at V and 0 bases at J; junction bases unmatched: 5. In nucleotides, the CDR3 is TGTGCCAGCAGTGCCCTGACTAGCGGAAGCACAGATACGCAGTATTTT. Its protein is CASSALTSGSTDTQYF.

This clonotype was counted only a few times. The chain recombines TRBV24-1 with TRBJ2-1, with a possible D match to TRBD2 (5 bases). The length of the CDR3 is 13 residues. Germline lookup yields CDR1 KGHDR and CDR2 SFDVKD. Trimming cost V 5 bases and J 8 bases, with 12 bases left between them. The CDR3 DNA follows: TGTGCCACCAGTGGCCCCGCGGGCTATGAGCAGTTCTTC. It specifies CATSGPAGYEQFF.

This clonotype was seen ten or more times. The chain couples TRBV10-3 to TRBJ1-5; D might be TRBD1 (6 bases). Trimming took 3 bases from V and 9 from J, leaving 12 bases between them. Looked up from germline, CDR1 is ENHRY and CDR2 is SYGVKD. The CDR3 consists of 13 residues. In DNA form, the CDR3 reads TGTGCCATCAGTGAAGGGGGGTTACGGCCCCAGCATTTT. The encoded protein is CAISEGGLRPQHF.

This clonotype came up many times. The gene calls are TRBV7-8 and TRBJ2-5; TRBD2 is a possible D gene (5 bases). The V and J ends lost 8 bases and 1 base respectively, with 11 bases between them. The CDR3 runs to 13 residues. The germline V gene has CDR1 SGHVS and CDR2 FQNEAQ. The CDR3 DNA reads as TGTGCCAGCGGGTTGGCGGGCCAAGAGACCCAGTACTTC. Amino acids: CASGLAGQETQYF.

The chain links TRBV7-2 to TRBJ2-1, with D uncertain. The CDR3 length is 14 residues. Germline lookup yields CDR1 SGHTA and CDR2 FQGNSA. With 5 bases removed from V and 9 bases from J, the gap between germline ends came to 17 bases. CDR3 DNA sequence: TGTGCCAGCAGCCCGGTACCCCGGGCCGGTGAGCAGTTCTTC. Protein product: CASSPVPRAGEQFF.

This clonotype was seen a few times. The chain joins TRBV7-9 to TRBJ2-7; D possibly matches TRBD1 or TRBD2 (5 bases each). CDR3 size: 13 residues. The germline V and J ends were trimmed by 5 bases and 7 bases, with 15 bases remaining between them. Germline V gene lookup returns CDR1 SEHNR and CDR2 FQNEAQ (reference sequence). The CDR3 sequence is CASSPSVGAEQYF. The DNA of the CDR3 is TGTGCCAGCAGCCCTTCCGTCGGGGCGGAGCAGTACTTC.

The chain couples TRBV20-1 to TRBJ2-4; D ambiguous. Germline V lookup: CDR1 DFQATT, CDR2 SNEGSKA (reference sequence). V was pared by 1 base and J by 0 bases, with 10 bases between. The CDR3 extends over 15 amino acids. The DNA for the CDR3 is TGCAGTGCTAGAGTATCGGCGTTAGCCAAAAACATTCAGTACTTC. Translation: CSARVSALAKNIQYF.

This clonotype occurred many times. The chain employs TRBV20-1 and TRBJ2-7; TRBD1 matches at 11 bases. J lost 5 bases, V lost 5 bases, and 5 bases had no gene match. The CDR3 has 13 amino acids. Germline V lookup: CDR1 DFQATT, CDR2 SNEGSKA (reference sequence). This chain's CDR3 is CSAERTGGNEQYF. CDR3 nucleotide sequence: TGCAGTGCTGAAAGGACAGGGGGCAACGAGCAGTACTTC.

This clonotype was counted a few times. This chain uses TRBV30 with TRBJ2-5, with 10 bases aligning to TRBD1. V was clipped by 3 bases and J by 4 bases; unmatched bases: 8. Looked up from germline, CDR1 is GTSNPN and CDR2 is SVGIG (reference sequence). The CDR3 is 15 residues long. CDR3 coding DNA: TGTGCCTGGAGCCTCTCGACAGGGGGCAGAGAGACCCAGTACTTC. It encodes CAWSLSTGGRETQYF.

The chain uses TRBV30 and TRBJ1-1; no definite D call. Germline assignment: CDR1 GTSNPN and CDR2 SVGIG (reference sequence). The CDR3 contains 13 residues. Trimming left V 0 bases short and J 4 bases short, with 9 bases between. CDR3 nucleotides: TGTGCCTGGAGTGTACAACTGGGCACTGAAGCTTTCTTT. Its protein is CAWSVQLGTEAFF.

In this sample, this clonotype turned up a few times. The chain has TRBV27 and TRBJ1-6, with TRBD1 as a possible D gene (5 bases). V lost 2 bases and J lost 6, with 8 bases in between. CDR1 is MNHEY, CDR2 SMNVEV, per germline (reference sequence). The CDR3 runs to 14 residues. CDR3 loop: CASSLGRVNSPLHF. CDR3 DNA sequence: TGTGCCAGCAGTTTAGGCAGGGTTAATTCACCCCTCCACTTT.